What follows are 8 T cell receptor beta chains derived from one specimen sequenced in a study of T-cell memory formation after mild COVID-19. TCRdb fed the 5' RACE reads into MiXCR, producing one record per CDR3 protein. The repertoire holds around 150,000 distinct CDR3 sequences, with roughly 28% as singletons. The sample consisted of PBMCs or a T cell subset sorted from them (not recorded which). These receptors were obtained from an adult woman who had mild COVID-19 (a few samples of this study predate the infection). Cell type and time point are not known.

In its sample, this clonotype was seen a few times. The chain couples TRBV5-1 to TRBJ1-1; 7 bases are shared with TRBD1. Trimming at V came to 3 bases and at J to 2 bases, leaving 10 bases not matched to a gene. The germline gives CDR1 SGHRS, CDR2 YFSETQ. This CDR3 is 16 amino acids long. The CDR3 loop is CASSSNGQAPNTEAFF. The CDR3 DNA sequence: TGCGCCAGCAGCTCGAACGGACAGGCTCCTAACACTGAAGCTTTCTTT.

This chain joins TRBV12-3 or TRBV12-4 and TRBJ1-4; D may be TRBD1 (6 bases). CDR3 length equals 14 residues. The germline V and J ends were trimmed by 6 bases and 4 bases, with 12 bases remaining between them. This CDR3 reads CASSQGQLNEKLFF. The CDR3 DNA sequence: TGTGCCAGCAGCCAAGGACAGCTTAATGAAAAACTGTTTTTT.

The CDR3 DNA is TGTGCCAGCAGCTTGGTCACGGGAGGGCCAGGAGATACGCAGTATTTT. Protein sequence: CASSLVTGGPGDTQYF. The rearrangement uses TRBV5-8 and TRBJ2-3, with 8 bases lining up with TRBD2. CDR1 and CDR2 from the germline V gene are SGHTS and YDEGEE. This CDR3 is 16 amino acids long. V lost 0 bases, J lost 5 bases, and 8 bases stayed unmatched.

This clonotype was seen a handful of times. The chain joins TRBV9 to TRBJ2-1, with D perhaps matching TRBD1 or TRBD2 (7 bases each). The CDR3 is 13 residues long. Germline values: CDR1 SGDLS, CDR2 YYNGEE. Trimming shortened V by 3 bases and J by 14 bases, and 18 bases separated the two germline ends. CDR3 sequence (DNA): TGTGCCAGCAGCGGAGGGGGCTTCGGGACTAAGTTCTTC. It translates to CASSGGGFGTKFF.

The gene calls are TRBV12-3 or TRBV12-4 and TRBJ2-3; TRBD1 matches at 7 bases. After removal of 6 bases from V and 6 bases from J, the junction contained 9 bases not matched to a gene. The length of the CDR3 is 14 residues. For the CDR3, the DNA is TGTGCCAGCAGCCTAGGGGGCGCGAGGGATACGCAGTATTTT. This encodes CASSLGGARDTQYF.

This clonotype was observed a few times. The V call is TRBV4-3, the J call TRBJ2-1; D unclear. V was cut by 0 bases and J by 1 base, with 22 bases left in between. Looked up from germline, CDR1 is LGHNA and CDR2 is YSLEER. The CDR3 runs to 20 residues. The CDR3 nucleotides read TGCGCCAGCAGCCAAGATCCCCCCACTCCCAGAATGGGATCCTACAATGAGCAGTTCTTC. This translates into CASSQDPPTPRMGSYNEQFF.

The chain links TRBV12-3 or TRBV12-4 to TRBJ1-1; TRBD1 might be the D (6 bases). V was trimmed by 6 bases and J by 3 bases, leaving 11 bases between them. The CDR3 contains 13 residues. CDR3 in amino acids: CASRGGEDTEAFF. The CDR3 DNA reads TGTGCCAGCAGAGGGGGAGAGGACACTGAAGCTTTCTTT.

This clonotype was picked up a small number of times. The chain couples TRBV3-1 to TRBJ2-7; the D call may be TRBD1 or TRBD2 (5 bases each). V was trimmed by 1 base and J by 3 bases, leaving 13 bases between them. The CDR3 runs 15 residues. The germline V gene has CDR1 LGHDT and CDR2 YNNKEL (reference sequence). This CDR3 reads CASSQATGADYEQYF. The CDR3 region has the DNA TGTGCCAGCAGCCAAGCCACCGGGGCCGACTACGAGCAGTACTTC.